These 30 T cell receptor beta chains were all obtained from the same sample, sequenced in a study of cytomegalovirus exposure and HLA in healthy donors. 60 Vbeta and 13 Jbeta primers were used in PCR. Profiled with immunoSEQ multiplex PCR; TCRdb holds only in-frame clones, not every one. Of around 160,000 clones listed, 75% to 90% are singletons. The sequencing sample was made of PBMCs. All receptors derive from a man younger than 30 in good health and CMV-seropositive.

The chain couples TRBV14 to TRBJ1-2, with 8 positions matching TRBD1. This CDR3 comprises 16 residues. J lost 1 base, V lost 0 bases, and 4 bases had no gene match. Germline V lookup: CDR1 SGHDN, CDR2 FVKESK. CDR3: CASSQDWTGHNYGYTF. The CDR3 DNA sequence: TGTGCCAGCAGCCAAGATTGGACAGGGCATAACTATGGCTACACCTTC.

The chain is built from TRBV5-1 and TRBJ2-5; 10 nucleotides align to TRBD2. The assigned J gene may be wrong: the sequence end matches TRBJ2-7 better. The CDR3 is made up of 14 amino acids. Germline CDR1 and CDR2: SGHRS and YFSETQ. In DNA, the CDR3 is TGCGCCAGCACTAGTACTAGCGGGGACTACGAGCAGTACTTC. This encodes CASTSTSGDYEQYF.

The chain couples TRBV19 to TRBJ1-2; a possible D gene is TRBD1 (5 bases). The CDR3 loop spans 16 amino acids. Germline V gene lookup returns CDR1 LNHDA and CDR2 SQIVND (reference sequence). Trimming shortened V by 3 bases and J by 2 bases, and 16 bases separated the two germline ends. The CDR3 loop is CASSILGGGKNYGYTF. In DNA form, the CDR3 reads TGTGCCAGTAGTATCTTGGGGGGAGGAAAAAACTATGGCTACACCTTC.

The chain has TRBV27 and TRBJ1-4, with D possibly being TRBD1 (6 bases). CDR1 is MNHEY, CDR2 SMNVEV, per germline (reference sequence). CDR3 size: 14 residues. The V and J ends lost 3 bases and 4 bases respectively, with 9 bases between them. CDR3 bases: TGTGCCAGCAGTTTCCTAGGGGGTAATGAAAAACTGTTTTTT. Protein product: CASSFLGGNEKLFF.

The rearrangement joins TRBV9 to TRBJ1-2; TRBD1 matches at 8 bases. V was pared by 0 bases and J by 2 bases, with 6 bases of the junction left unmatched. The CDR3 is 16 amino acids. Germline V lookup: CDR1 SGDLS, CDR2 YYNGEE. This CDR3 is CASSVAWTGLNYGYTF. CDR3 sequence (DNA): TGTGCCAGCAGCGTAGCCTGGACAGGGTTGAACTATGGCTACACCTTC.

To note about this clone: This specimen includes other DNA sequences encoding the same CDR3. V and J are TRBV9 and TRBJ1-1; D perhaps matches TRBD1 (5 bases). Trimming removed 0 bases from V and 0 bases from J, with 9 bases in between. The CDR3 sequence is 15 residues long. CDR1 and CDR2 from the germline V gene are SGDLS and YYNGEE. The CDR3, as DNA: TGTGCCAGCAGCGTAGGGGGGGGACTGAACACTGAAGCTTTCTTT. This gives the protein CASSVGGGLNTEAFF. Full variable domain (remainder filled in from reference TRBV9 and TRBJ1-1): DSGVTQTPKHLITATGQRVTLRCSPRSGDLSVYWYQQSLDQGLQFLIQYYNGEERAKGNILERFSAQQFPDLHSELNLSSLELGDSALYFCASSVGGGLNTEAFFGQGTRLTVV.

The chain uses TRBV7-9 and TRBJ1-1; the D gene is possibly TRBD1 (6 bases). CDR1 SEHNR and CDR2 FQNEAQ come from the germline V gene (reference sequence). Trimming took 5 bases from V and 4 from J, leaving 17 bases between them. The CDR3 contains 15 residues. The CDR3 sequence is CASSLGHPRATEAFF. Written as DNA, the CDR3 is TGTGCCAGCAGCCTGGGACACCCCCGGGCCACTGAAGCTTTCTTT.

CDR3 sequence (DNA): TGCGCCAGCAGCTCGACAGGGGCCGGCACTGAAGCTTTCTTT. Its protein is CASSSTGAGTEAFF. The chain employs TRBV5-1 and TRBJ1-1, with TRBD1 matching 8 bases. Losses at the gene ends were 3 bases for V and 4 bases for J; bases not matched to a gene: 5. Germline lookup yields CDR1 SGHRS and CDR2 YFSETQ. There are 14 residues in the CDR3.

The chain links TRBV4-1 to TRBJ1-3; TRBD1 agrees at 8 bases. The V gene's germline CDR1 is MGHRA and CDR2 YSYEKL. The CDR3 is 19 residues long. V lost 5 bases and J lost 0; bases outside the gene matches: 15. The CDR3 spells CASSFAPRQGPGSGNTIYF. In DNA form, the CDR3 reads TGCGCCAGCAGCTTCGCCCCGCGACAGGGGCCTGGCTCTGGAAACACCATATATTTT.

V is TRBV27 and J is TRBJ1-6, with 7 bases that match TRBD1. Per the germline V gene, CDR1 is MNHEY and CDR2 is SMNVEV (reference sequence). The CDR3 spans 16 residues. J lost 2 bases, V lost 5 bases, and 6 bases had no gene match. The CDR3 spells CASSTLGGPYNSPLHF. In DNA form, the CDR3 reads TGTGCCAGCAGTACCTTAGGGGGCCCCTATAATTCACCCCTCCACTTT.

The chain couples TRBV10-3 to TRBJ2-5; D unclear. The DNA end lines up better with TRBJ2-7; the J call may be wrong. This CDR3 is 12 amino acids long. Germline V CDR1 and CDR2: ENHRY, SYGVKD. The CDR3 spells CAISPVGYEQYF. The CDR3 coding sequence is TGTGCCATCAGCCCTGTGGGCTACGAGCAGTACTTC.

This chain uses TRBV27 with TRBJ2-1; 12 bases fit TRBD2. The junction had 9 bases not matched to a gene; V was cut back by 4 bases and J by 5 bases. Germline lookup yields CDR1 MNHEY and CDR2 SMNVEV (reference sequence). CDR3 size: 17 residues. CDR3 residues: CASSSASGGASHNEQFF. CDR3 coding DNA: TGTGCCAGCAGTTCCGCTAGCGGGGGGGCCTCTCACAATGAGCAGTTCTTC.

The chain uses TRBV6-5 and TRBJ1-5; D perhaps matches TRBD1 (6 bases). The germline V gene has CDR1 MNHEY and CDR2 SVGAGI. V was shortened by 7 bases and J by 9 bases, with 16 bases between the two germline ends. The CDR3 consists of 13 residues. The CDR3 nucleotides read TGTGCCAGCACCGAGGGGGATCAGCGGCCCCAGCATTTT. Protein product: CASTEGDQRPQHF.

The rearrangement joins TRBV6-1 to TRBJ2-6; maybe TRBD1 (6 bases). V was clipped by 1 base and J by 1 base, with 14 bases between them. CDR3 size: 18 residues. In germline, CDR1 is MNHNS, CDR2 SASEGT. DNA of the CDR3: TGTGCCAGCAGTGAAGTGGGGGCCCTTTCGTCTGGGGCCAACGTCCTGACTTTC. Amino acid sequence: CASSEVGALSSGANVLTF.

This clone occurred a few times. The CDR3 reads CASSGTAFNQPQHF. The CDR3 coding sequence is TGTGCCAGCAGCGGGACAGCGTTTAATCAGCCCCAGCATTTT. This chain joins TRBV6-5 and TRBJ1-5; TRBD1 aligns across 7 bases. The CDR3 length is 14 residues. Germline CDR1 and CDR2: MNHEY and SVGAGI. J was trimmed by 4 bases and V by 6 bases; bases with no gene match: 6.

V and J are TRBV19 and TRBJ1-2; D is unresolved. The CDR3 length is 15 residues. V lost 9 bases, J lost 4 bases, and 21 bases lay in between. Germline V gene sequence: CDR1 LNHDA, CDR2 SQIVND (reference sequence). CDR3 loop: CASRFGEDIAYGYTF. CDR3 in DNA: TGTGCCAGCCGCTTCGGGGAAGATATTGCCTATGGCTACACCTTC.

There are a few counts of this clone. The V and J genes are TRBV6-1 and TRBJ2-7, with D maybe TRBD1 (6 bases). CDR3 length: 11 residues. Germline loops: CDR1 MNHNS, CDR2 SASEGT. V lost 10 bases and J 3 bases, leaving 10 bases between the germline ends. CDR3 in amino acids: CAIGRGYEQYF. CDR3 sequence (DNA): TGTGCCATTGGCAGGGGCTACGAGCAGTACTTC.

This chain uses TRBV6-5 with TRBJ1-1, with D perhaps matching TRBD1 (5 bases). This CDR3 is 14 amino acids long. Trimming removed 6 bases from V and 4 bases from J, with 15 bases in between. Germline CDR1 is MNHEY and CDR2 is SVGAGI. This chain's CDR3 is CASSDQGSGTEAFF. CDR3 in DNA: TGTGCCAGCAGCGATCAGGGTTCAGGCACTGAAGCTTTCTTT.

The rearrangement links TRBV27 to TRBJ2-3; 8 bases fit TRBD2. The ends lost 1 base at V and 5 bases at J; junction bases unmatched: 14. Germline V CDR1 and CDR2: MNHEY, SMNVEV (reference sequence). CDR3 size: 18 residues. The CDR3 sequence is CASSLYPLPGLEGDTQYF. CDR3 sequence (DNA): TGTGCCAGCAGTTTATATCCTCTCCCGGGACTAGAAGGAGATACGCAGTATTTT.

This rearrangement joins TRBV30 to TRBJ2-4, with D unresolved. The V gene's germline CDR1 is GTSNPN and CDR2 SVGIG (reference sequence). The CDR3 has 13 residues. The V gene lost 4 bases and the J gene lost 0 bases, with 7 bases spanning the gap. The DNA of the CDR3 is TGTGCCTGGAAGCCGCTAGCCAAAAACATTCAGTACTTC. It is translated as CAWKPLAKNIQYF.

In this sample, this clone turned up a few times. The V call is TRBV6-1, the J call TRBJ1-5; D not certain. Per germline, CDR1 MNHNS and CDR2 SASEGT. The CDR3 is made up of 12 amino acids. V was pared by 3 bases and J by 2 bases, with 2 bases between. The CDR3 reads CASSDGNQPQHF. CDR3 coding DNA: TGTGCCAGCAGTGACGGCAATCAGCCCCAGCATTTT.

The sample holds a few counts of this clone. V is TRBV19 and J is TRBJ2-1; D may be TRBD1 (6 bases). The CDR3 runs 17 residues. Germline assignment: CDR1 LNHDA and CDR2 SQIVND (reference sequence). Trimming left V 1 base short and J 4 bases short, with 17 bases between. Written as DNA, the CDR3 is TGTGCCAGTAGTATAGGGGGGCATGGGACCAAATACAATGAGCAGTTCTTC. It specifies CASSIGGHGTKYNEQFF. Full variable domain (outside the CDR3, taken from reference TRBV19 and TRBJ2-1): DGGITQSPKYLFRKEGQNVTLSCEQNLNHDAMYWYRQDPGQGLRLIYYSQIVNDFQKGDIAEGYSVSREKKESFPLTVTSAQKNPTAFYLCASSIGGHGTKYNEQFFGPGTRLTVL.

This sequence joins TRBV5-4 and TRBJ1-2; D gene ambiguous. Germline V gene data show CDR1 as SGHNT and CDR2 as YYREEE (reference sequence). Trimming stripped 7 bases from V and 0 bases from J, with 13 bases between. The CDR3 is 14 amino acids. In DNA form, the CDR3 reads TGTGCCAGCGGCGAGCGTGTTACTAACTATGGCTACACCTTC. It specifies CASGERVTNYGYTF. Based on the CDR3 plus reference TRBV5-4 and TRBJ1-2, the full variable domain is ETGVTQSPTHLIKTRGQQVTLRCSSQSGHNTVSWYQQALGQGPQFIFQYYREEENGRGNFPPRFSGLQFPNYSSELNVNALELDDSALYLCASGERVTNYGYTFGSGTRLTVV.

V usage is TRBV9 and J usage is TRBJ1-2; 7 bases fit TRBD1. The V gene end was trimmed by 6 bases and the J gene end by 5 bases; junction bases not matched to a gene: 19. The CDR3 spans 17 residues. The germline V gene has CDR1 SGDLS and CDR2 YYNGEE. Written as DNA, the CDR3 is TGTGCCAGCACTGGAGGTGACAGGGCCGGGTCCTATTATGGCTACACCTTC. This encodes CASTGGDRAGSYYGYTF. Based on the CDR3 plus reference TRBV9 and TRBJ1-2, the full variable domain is DSGVTQTPKHLITATGQRVTLRCSPRSGDLSVYWYQQSLDQGLQFLIQYYNGEERAKGNILERFSAQQFPDLHSELNLSSLELGDSALYFCASTGGDRAGSYYGYTFGSGTRLTVV.

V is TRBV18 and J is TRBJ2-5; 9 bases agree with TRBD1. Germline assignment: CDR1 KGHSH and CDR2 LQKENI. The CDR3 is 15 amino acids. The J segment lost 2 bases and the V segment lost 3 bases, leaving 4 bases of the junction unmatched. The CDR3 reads CASSPGQGGQETQYF. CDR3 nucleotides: TGTGCCAGCTCACCGGGACAGGGCGGACAAGAGACCCAGTACTTC.

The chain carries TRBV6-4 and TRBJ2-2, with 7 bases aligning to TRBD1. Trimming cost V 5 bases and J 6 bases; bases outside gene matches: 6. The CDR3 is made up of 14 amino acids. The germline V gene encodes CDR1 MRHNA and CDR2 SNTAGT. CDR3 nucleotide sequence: TGTGCCAGCAGTTCCACAGGGGTGGCCGGGGAGCTGTTTTTT. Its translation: CASSSTGVAGELFF.

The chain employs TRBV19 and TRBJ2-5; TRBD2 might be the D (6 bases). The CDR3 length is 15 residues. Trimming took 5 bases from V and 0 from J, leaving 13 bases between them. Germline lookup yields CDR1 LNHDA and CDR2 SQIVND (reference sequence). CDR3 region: CASSPAGSHQETQYF. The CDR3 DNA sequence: TGTGCCAGTAGTCCAGCGGGCAGCCACCAAGAGACCCAGTACTTC. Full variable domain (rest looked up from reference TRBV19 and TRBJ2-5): DGGITQSPKYLFRKEGQNVTLSCEQNLNHDAMYWYRQDPGQGLRLIYYSQIVNDFQKGDIAEGYSVSREKKESFPLTVTSAQKNPTAFYLCASSPAGSHQETQYFGPGTRLLVL.

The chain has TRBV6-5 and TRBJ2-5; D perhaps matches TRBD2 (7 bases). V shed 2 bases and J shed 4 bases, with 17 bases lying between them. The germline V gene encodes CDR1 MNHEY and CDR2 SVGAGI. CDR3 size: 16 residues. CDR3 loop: CASSYETRGGRETQYF. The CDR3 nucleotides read TGTGCCAGCAGTTACGAGACTAGGGGGGGTAGAGAGACCCAGTACTTC.

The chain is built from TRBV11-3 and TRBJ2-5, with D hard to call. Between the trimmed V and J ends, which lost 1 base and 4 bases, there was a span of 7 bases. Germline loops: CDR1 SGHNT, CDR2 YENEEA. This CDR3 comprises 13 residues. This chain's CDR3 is CASSLVPGETQYF. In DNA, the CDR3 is TGTGCCAGCAGCTTAGTCCCAGGAGAGACCCAGTACTTC.

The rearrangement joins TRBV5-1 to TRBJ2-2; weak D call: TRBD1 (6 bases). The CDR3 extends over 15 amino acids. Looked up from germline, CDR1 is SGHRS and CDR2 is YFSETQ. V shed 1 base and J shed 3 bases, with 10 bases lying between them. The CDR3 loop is CASSLTGFHTGELFF. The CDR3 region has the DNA TGCGCCAGCAGCTTGACAGGGTTCCACACCGGGGAGCTGTTTTTT. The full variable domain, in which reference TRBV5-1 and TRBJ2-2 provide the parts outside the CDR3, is KAGVTQTPRYLIKTRGQQVTLSCSPISGHRSVSWYQQTPGQGLQFLFEYFSETQRNKGNFPGRFSGRQFSNSRSEMNVSTLELGDSALYLCASSLTGFHTGELFFGEGSRLTVL.